This T cell receptor beta chain appears in the sequencing data of a study of graft-versus-host responses after intestinal transplantation. Study information: Recipients across the board were started on anti-thymocyte globulin induction, then kept on tacrolimus and steroids for around three years.

CDR1 SGHDT and CDR2 YYEEEE come from the germline V gene. CDR3 length equals 14 residues. With 2 bases removed from V and 2 bases from J, the gap between germline ends came to 11 bases. TCRdb's copy holds only in-frame clones and misses some; the assay was immunoSEQ multiplex PCR. The sample yields 35,000 to 55,000 clones, approximately 95% seen once. Sequences were derived from PBMCs, sampled around 27 months after a first intestinal transplant, on the day of a second. The chain has TRBV5-6 and TRBJ2-7; D is ambiguous. This receptor was identified in a human patient who received an intestinal transplant, so some T cells may come from the graft donor. The CDR3 region is CASSFGVLTYEQYF. The CDR3 bases are TGTGCCAGCAGCTTCGGAGTCCTTACCTACGAGCAGTACTTC.